These 12 T cell receptor beta chains came from one sample sequenced in a study of breast tumors, draining lymph nodes, adjacent tissues. Axillary draining lymph nodes of breast cancer patients supplied the node samples. From the multiplex PCR reads, TCRdb called clonotypes with MiXCR, one entry per CDR3 protein. The data contain approximately 130,000 distinct CDR3 sequences, around 20% of them singletons. The sample taken for sequencing was axillary lymph node tissue. These TCRs come from a female donor with breast cancer. Some clones in this sample may be carry-over from other donors' samples.

Many counts were recorded for this clonotype. This chain links TRBV12-5 with TRBJ2-1; 10 bases are shared with TRBD2. CDR1 and CDR2 (germline): LGHNT, FRNRAP. The V gene end was trimmed by 7 bases and the J gene end by 0 bases; junction bases not matched to a gene: 6. The CDR3 length is 16 residues. The chain's CDR3 is CASVPTSGFSYNEQFF. The CDR3 region has the DNA TGTGCTAGTGTCCCGACTAGCGGGTTCTCCTACAATGAGCAGTTCTTC.

This clonotype was found many times. V is TRBV2 and J is TRBJ1-5; maybe TRBD1 (5 bases). Germline CDR1 and CDR2: SNHLY and FYNNEI. The ends were cut back, 4 bases at V and 9 bases at J, with 13 bases in the middle. The CDR3 loop spans 13 amino acids. CDR3 residues: CASSGRAPGPQHF. The CDR3 nucleotides are TGTGCCAGCAGTGGCAGGGCCCCGGGGCCCCAGCATTTT.

This clonotype was counted many times. V usage is TRBV5-4 and J usage is TRBJ2-2; 8 nucleotides agree with TRBD1. V was pared by 4 bases and J by 3 bases, with 5 bases of the junction left unmatched. This CDR3 contains 15 residues. Germline CDR1 is SGHNT and CDR2 is YYREEE (reference sequence). The CDR3, as DNA: TGTGCCAGCAGCCCCGGGACAGGAGACACCGGGGAGCTGTTTTTT. Its translation: CASSPGTGDTGELFF.

This clonotype has a count of ten or more. The chain couples TRBV6-1 to TRBJ2-1, with D tentatively TRBD2 (7 bases). The CDR3 has 15 amino acids. The V gene lost 2 bases and the J gene lost 8 bases, with 16 bases spanning the gap. Germline V lookup: CDR1 MNHNS, CDR2 SASEGT. CDR3 protein: CASSERIRGRDEQFF. CDR3 coding DNA: TGTGCCAGCAGTGAAAGAATTAGGGGGAGGGATGAGCAGTTCTTC.

The table lists this clonotype with many counts. The chain recombines TRBV7-9 with TRBJ1-2; 7 bases are a match to TRBD1. The germline gives CDR1 SEHNR, CDR2 FQNEAQ (reference sequence). V was pared by 0 bases and J by 1 base, with 8 bases of the junction left unmatched. The CDR3 length is 17 residues. The CDR3 loop is CASSLASGGESNYGYTF. CDR3 nucleotides: TGTGCCAGCAGCTTAGCCTCAGGGGGGGAGAGTAACTATGGCTACACCTTC.

Points on this clonotype: A read error may be the cause here, since a much bigger clone is one base away. CDR3 DNA: TGTGCCAGCAGTTCCGGCGGGACGGGGGATGAAAAACTGTTTTTT. Its translation is CASSSGGTGDEKLFF. This chain joins TRBV6-6 and TRBJ1-4; possibly TRBD1 for D (5 bases). This CDR3 is 15 amino acids long. Looked up from germline, CDR1 is MNHNY and CDR2 is SVGAGI (reference sequence). V lost 4 bases to trimming and J lost 6 bases, with 15 bases between them.

The CDR3 is CASSSGGLAGEETQYF. In nucleotides, the CDR3 is TGTGCCAGCAGCTCTGGGGGACTAGCGGGAGAAGAGACCCAGTACTTC. This rearrangement joins TRBV5-4 to TRBJ2-5; TRBD2 agrees at 14 bases. The CDR3 loop spans 16 amino acids. The V segment lost 3 bases and the J segment 3 bases; nucleotides outside the gene matches: 4. Germline-derived CDR1 and CDR2 are SGHNT and YYREEE (reference sequence).

This clonotype was found many times. The chain is built from TRBV4-1 and TRBJ2-1, with 9 bases fitting TRBD2. Germline assignment: CDR1 MGHRA and CDR2 YSYEKL. After removal of 4 bases from V and 7 bases from J, the junction contained 11 bases not matched to a gene. The CDR3 spans 16 residues. The CDR3 coding sequence is TGCGCCAGCAGCCGCGGGGGGCGGGAGGGCCGGAATGAGCAGTTCTTC. Amino acid sequence: CASSRGGREGRNEQFF.

This clonotype has a count of ten or more. The V and J genes are TRBV7-8 and TRBJ1-5, with 10 bases lining up with TRBD1. With 4 bases clipped from V and 7 bases from J, the junction kept 10 bases outside the gene matches. Germline values: CDR1 SGHVS, CDR2 FQNEAQ. The CDR3 has 16 residues. CDR3 amino acids: CASSSTGGALGQPQHF. The CDR3 DNA follows: TGTGCCAGCAGCTCGACAGGGGGCGCGTTGGGACAGCCCCAGCATTTT.

On this clonotype: A single base separates this from a much larger clone, so it may be a read error. This chain joins TRBV5-1 and TRBJ2-7; 10 nucleotides match TRBD2. The V and J ends lost 3 bases and 2 bases, in that order; junction bases with no gene match: 5. The CDR3 loop spans 15 amino acids. The germline CDR1 and CDR2 sequences are SGHRS and YFSETQ. The CDR3 nucleotides read TGCGCCAGCAGCTCGGCCGGGACTAGCGCCTACGAGCAGTACTTC. Its translation is CASSSAGTSAYEQYF.

Many counts were recorded for this clonotype. The rearrangement links TRBV20-1 to TRBJ1-5; D is unclear. Trimming removed 0 bases at V and 3 bases at J, with 9 bases between. CDR1 is DFQATT and CDR2 is SNEGSKA in the germline V gene (reference sequence). This CDR3 comprises 14 residues. The CDR3 here is CSARDFQANQPQHF. In DNA form, the CDR3 reads TGCAGTGCTAGAGATTTTCAGGCCAATCAGCCCCAGCATTTT.

This clonotype was counted ten times or more. The chain couples TRBV3-1 to TRBJ2-7; D gene uncertain. V shed 0 bases and J shed 7 bases, with 13 bases lying between them. Germline V CDR1 and CDR2: LGHDT, YNNKEL (reference sequence). The CDR3 loop spans 14 amino acids. CDR3 amino acids: CASSQDLAGSEQYF. CDR3 nucleotides: TGTGCCAGCAGCCAAGATCTTGCCGGTAGTGAGCAGTACTTC.